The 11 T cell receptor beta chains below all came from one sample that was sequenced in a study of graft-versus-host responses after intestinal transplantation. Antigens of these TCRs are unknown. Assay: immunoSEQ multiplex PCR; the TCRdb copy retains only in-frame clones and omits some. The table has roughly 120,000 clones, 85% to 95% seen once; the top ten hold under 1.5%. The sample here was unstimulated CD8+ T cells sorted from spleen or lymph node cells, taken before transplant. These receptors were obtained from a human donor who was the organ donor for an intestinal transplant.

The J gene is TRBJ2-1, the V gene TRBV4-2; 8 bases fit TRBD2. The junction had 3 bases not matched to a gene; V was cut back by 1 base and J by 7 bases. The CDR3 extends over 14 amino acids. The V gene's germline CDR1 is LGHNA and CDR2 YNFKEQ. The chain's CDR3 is CASSQAGGPNEQFF. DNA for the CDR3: TGTGCCAGCAGCCAAGCGGGAGGGCCGAATGAGCAGTTCTTC.

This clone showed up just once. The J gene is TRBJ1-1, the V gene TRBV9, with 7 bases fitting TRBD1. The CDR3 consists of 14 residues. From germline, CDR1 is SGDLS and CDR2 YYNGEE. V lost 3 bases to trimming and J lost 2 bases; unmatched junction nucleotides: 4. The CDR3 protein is CASSAGDSNTEAFF. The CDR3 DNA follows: TGTGCCAGCAGCGCAGGGGACAGTAACACTGAAGCTTTCTTT.

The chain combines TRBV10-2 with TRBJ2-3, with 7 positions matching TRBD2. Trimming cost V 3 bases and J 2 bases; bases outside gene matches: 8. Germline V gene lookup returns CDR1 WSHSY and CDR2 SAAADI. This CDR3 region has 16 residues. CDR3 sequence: CASSDLAAGATDTQYF. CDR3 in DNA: TGCGCCAGCAGTGACCTCGCGGCGGGAGCCACAGATACGCAGTATTTT.

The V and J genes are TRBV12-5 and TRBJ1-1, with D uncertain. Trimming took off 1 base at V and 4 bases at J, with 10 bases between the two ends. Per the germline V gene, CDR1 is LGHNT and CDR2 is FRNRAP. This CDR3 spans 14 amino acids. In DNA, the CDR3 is TGTGCTAGTGGTTTGGATTGGACGGTCACTGAAGCTTTCTTT. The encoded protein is CASGLDWTVTEAFF. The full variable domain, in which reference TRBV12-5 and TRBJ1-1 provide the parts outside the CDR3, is DARVTQTPRHKVTEMGQEVTMRCQPILGHNTVFWYRQTMMQGLELLAYFRNRAPLDDSGMPKDRFSAEMPDATLATLKIQPSEPRDSAVYFCASGLDWTVTEAFFGQGTRLTVV.

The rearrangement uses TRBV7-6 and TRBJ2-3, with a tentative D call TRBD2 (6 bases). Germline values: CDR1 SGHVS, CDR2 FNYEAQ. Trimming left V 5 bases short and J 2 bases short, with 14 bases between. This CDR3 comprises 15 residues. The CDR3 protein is CASSLSGWYTDTQYF. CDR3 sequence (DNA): TGTGCCAGCAGCCTCAGCGGGTGGTACACAGATACGCAGTATTTT.

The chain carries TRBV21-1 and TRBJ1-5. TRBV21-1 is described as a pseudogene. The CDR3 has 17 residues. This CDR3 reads CASSKGVLVGGNQPQHF. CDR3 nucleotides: TGTGCCAGCAGCAAAGGAGTATTGGTGGGGGGCAATCAGCCCCAGCATTTT.

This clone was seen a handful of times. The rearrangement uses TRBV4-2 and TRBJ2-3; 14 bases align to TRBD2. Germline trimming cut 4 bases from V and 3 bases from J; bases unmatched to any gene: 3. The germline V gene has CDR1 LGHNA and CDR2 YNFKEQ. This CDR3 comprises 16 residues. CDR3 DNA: TGTGCCAGCAGCCGGGGGACTAGCGGGAGTACAGATACGCAGTATTTT. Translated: CASSRGTSGSTDTQYF.

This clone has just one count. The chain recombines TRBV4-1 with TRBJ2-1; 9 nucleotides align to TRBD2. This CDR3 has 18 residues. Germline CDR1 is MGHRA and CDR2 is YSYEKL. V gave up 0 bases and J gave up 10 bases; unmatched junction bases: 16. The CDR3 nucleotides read TGCGCCAGCAGCCAAGAGGCGGTCATGAGCGGGAGGAGGTGGGAGCAGTTCTTC. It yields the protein CASSQEAVMSGRRWEQFF.

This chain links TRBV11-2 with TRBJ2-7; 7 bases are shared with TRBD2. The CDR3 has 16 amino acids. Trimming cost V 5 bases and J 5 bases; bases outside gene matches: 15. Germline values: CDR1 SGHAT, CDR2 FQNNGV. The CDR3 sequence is CASSPIPGTTHHEQYF. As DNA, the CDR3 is TGTGCCAGCAGCCCAATCCCCGGGACTACGCACCACGAGCAGTACTTC. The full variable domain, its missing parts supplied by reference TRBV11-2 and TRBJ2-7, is EAGVAQSPRYKIIEKRQSVAFWCNPISGHATLYWYQQILGQGPKLLIQFQNNGVVDDSQLPKDRFSAERLKGVDSTLKIQPAKLEDSAVYLCASSPIPGTTHHEQYFGPGTRLTVT.

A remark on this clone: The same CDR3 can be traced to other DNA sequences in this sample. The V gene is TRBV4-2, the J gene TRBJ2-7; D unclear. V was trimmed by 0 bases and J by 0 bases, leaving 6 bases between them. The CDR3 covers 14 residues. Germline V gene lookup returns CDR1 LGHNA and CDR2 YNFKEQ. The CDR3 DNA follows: TGTGCCAGCAGCCAAGATCCAGGCTCCTACGAGCAGTACTTC. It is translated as CASSQDPGSYEQYF.

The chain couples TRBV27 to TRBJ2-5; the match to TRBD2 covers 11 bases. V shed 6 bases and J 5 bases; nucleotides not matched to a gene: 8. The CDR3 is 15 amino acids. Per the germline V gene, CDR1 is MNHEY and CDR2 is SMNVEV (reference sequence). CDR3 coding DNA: TGTGCCAGCAGCCCACTAGCGGGAGCTGGGGAGACCCAGTACTTC. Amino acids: CASSPLAGAGETQYF.